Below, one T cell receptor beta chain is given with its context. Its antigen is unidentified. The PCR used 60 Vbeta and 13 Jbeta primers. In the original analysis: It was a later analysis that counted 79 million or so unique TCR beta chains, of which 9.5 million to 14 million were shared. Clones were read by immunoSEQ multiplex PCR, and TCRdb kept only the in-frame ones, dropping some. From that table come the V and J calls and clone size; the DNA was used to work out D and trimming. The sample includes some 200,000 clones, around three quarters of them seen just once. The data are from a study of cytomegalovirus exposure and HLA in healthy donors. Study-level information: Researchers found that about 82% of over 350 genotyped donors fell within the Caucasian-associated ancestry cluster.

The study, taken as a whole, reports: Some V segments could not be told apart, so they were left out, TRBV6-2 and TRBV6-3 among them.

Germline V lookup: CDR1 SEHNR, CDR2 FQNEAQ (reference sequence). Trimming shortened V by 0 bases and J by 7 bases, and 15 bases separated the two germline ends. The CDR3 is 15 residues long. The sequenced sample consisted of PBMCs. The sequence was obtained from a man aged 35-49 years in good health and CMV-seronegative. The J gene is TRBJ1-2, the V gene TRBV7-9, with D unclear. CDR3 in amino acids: CASSLALRMTGGYTF. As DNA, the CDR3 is TGTGCCAGCAGCTTAGCGCTTCGAATGACTGGTGGCTACACCTTC.